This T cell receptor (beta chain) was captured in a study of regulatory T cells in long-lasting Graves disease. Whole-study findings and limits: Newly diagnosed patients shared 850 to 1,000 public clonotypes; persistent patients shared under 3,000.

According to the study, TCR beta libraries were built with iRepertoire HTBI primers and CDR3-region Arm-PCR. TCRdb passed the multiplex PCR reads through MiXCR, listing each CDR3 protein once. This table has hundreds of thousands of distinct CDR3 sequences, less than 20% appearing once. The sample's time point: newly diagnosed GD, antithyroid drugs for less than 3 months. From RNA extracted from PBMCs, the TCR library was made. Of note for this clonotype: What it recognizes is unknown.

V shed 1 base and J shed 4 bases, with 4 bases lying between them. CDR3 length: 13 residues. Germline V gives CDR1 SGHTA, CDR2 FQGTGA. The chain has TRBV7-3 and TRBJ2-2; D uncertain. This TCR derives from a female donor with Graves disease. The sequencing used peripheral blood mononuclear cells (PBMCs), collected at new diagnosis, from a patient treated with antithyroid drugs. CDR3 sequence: CASSLMPTGELFF. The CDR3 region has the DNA TGTGCCAGCAGCTTAATGCCCACCGGGGAGCTGTTTTTT.